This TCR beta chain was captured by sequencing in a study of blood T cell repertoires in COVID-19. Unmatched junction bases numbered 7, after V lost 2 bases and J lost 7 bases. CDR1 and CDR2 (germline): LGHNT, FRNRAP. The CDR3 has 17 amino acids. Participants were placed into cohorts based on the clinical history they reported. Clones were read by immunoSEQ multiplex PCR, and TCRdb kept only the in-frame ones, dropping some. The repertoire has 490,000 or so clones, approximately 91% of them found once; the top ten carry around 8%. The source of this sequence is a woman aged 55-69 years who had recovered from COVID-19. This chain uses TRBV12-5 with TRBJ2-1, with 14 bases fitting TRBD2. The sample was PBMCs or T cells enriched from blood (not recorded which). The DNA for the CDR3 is TGTGCTAGTGGTTTGTCGGGACTAGCGGGGGCGTGGAATGAGCAGTTCTTC. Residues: CASGLSGLAGAWNEQFF.